This T cell receptor beta chain comes out of a study of CD8 T cells in ankylosing spondylitis. Study outcomes and limitations: Blood from ankylosing spondylitis patients appeared to carry a characteristic roughly 8-variant TCR beta motif. The authors reported significant enrichment of disease-linked clones in matched ankylosing spondylitis synovial fluid. Reports of some motif variants in reactive arthritis synovial fluid and blood predate this one.

V gave up 8 bases and J gave up 2 bases, with 5 bases separating them. CDR3 size: 11 residues. The germline V gene has CDR1 MGHDK and CDR2 SYGVNS. Quantitative molecular-barcoded 5'-RACE generated the TCR beta libraries. From the 5' RACE reads, TCRdb called clonotypes with MiXCR, one entry per CDR3 protein. The repertoire holds 35,000 or so distinct CDR3 sequences, with approximately 17% as singletons. This clonotype was seen only a few times. Its specificity is not known. The rearrangement joins TRBV25-1 to TRBJ2-3; D is undetermined. Sequenced sample: blood. The receptor was isolated from a male donor with ankylosing spondylitis or in good health (not recorded which). The CDR3 reads CASGYTDTQYF. The CDR3 nucleotides read TGTGCCAGCGGTTACACAGATACGCAGTATTTT.